The T cell receptor (beta chain) described here comes from a study of T-cell memory formation after mild COVID-19. Turning to the study itself: TCR clusters mostly belonged to single donors.

Trimming took 4 bases from V and 6 from J; bases not matched to a gene: 7. CDR1 is MNHNS and CDR2 is SASEGT in the germline V gene. This CDR3 is 14 amino acids long. TCRdb re-called the 5' RACE reads with MiXCR, one entry per CDR3 protein. The sample carries about 440,000 distinct CDR3 sequences, about 19% recorded once. The sequence was collected from an adult woman who had mild COVID-19 (a few samples of this study predate the infection). Cell type and time point are not known. The chain links TRBV6-1 to TRBJ1-1, with 8 bases lining up with TRBD1. The sample was PBMCs or a T cell subset sorted from them (not recorded which). The CDR3 region is CASSGTGSIAEAFF. In DNA, the CDR3 is TGTGCCAGCAGTGGGACAGGGAGTATCGCTGAAGCTTTCTTT.